This T cell receptor beta chain was profiled in a study of identical twins. On this clonotype: What it binds is unknown.

The germline V gene has CDR1 LGHNA and CDR2 YSLEER. With 0 bases removed from V and 1 base from J, the gap between germline ends came to 10 bases. The CDR3 is 15 amino acids. General study findings and limits: Rather than following the same donors, the conclusions depended on cross-sectional statistical analysis.

TCRdb used MiXCR to reprocess the 5' RACE reads, holding one entry per CDR3 protein. Among about 290,000 distinct CDR3 sequences listed, 9.5% were seen once. These same records also appear under a second study, on yellow fever vaccine responses in identical twins.

The chain couples TRBV4-3 to TRBJ2-7; D is unresolved. This sequence originates from a woman aged 18-29 years in good health. Sequenced sample: CD8+ T cells sorted from blood. CDR3: CASSQDLGPSYEQYF. The CDR3 region has the DNA TGCGCCAGCAGCCAAGATTTAGGGCCATCCTACGAGCAGTACTTC.